This entry is about one TCR beta chain. This sample is part of a study of OX40 agonist ivuxolimab in advanced cancers. Study-wide background: Ivuxolimab, an antibody acting as an agonist of OX40 (CD134), was used to treat patients.

The assay was immunoSEQ multiplex PCR, and TCRdb's table has in-frame clones only and misses some. The sample comprises some 100,000 clones, 92% of which are singletons, and around 3.3% rests with the top ten. The sampling schedule covered blood at baseline, cycle 4 day 1, and cycle 7 day 1. CDR3 size: 14 residues. After removal of 2 bases from V and 3 bases from J, the junction contained 4 bases not matched to a gene. Germline CDR1 and CDR2: MNHEY and SVGAGI. J is TRBJ2-7 and V is TRBV6-5, with TRBD1 identical over 7 bases. Here the sequenced sample was CD4+ or CD8+ T cells sorted from blood, taken in a trial of the OX40 agonist ivuxolimab. This TCR was recovered from an adult with an advanced solid tumor such as melanoma, head and neck, liver or kidney cancer. The CDR3 bases are TGTGCCAGCAGTTACGGGACAGTTATCTACGAGCAGTACTTC. The encoded protein is CASSYGTVIYEQYF.